Given below is one TCR beta chain in context. Its cognate antigen is unknown. This sample is part of a study of blood T cells in healthy people across ages. Primed by a sample-barcoded 5' primer and a J-beta primer mix, a second PCR proceeded for about 6 to 11 cycles. Every single cDNA molecule received a tag from a template-switch adaptor with 12 random nucleotides. TCRdb used MiXCR to reprocess the 5' RACE reads, holding one entry per CDR3 protein. Altogether hundreds of thousands of distinct CDR3 sequences are present, 40% to 65% being singletons, with the ten largest covering 13%. The study's findings and limits: TCR beta diversity per million T cells fell roughly linearly with age. Both higher diversity and more naive CD4+ cells marked long-lived donors when set against aged donors.

The V end was cut by 0 bases, the J end by 4 bases, with 8 bases between. The CDR3 contains 14 residues. CDR1 is PRHDT and CDR2 is FYEKMQ in the germline V gene (reference sequence). The sample consisted of blood. The genes are TRBV13 and TRBJ2-3; D gene unclear. The receptor's source is a woman older than 75 in good health. The CDR3 DNA reads as TGTGCCAGCAGCTTAGGCCTAAGGGCAGATACGCAGTATTTT. This sequence encodes CASSLGLRADTQYF. Full variable domain (missing parts from reference TRBV13 and TRBJ2-3): AAGVIQSPRHLIKEKRETATLKCYPIPRHDTVYWYQQGPGQDPQFLISFYEKMQSDKGSIPDRFSAQQFSDYHSELNMSSLELGDSALYFCASSLGLRADTQYFGPGTRLTVL.